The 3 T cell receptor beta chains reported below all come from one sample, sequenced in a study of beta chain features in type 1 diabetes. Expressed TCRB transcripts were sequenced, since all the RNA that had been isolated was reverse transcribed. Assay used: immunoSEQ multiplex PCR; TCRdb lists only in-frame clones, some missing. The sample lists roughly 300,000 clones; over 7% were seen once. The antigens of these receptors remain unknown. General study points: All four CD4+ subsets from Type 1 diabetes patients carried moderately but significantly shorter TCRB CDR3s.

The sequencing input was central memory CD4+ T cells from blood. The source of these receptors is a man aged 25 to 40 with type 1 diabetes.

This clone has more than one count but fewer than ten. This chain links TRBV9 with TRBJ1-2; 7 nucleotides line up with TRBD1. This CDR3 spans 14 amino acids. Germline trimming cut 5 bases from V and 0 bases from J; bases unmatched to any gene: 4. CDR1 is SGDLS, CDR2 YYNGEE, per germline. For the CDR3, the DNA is TGTGCCAGCAGTCGGACAGGAACTAACTATGGCTACACCTTC. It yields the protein CASSRTGTNYGYTF.

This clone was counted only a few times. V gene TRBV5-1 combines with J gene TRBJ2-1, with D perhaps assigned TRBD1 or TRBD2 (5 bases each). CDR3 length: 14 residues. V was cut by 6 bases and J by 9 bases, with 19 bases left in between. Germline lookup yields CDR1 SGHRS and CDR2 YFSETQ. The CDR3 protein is CASTPGDHHVEQFF. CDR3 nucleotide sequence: TGCGCCAGCACCCCCGGGGACCACCACGTTGAGCAGTTCTTC.

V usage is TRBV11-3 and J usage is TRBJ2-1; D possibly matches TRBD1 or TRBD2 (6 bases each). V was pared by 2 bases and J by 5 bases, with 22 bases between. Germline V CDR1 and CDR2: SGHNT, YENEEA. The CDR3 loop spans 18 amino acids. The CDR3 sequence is CASSLPLSMTGANNEQFF. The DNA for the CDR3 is TGTGCCAGCAGCTTACCTCTTTCAATGACGGGGGCCAACAATGAGCAGTTCTTC. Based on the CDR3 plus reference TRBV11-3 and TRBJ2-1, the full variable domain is EAGVVQSPRYKIIEKKQPVAFWCNPISGHNTLYWYLQNLGQGPELLIRYENEEAVDDSQLPKDRFSAERLKGVDSTLKIQPAELGDSAVYLCASSLPLSMTGANNEQFFGPGTRLTVL.